Listed below are T cell receptor beta chains from one sample, sequenced in a study of T cell changes during pregnancy in multiple sclerosis. TCRdb's copy holds only in-frame clones and misses some; the assay was immunoSEQ multiplex PCR. The sample shows around 72,000 clones, 90% to 95% of them seen only once. The material sequenced was peripheral blood, taken in the third trimester of pregnancy. All receptors derive from a female donor in good health, enrolled as a control in a pregnancy study. Each CDR3 is given with its conserved first and last residue. The D gene is left open where the match is weak. The size of a clone is reported for some rows only, either as once, few or many, or as a class for expanded clones.

cdr3_length | d_call | j_call | v_call | clone_size | cdr3_aa | cdr3_nt
14 | . | TRBJ2-5 | TRBV27 | . | CASSHNLAAETQYF | TGTGCCAGCAGCCATAACCTAGCCGCGGAGACCCAGTACTTC
17 | . | TRBJ2-7 | TRBV5-1 | . | CASRAGGVSGNAYEQYF | TGCGCCAGCAGAGCGGGTGGGGTCAGCGGTAATGCCTACGAGCAGTACTTC
15 | TRBD1 | TRBJ1-2 | TRBV5-8 | . | CASSVDRGGNYGYTF | TGTGCCAGCAGCGTTGACAGGGGAGGAAACTATGGCTACACCTTC
13 | . | TRBJ2-3 | TRBV7-2 | . | CASSFPGADTQYF | TGTGCCAGCAGCTTCCCAGGGGCCGATACGCAGTATTTT
15 | . | TRBJ1-5 | TRBV5-6 | . | CASSLWEGPNQPQHF | TGTGCCAGCAGCTTGTGGGAGGGCCCTAATCAGCCCCAGCATTTT
14 | . | TRBJ1-6 | TRBV18 | . | CASSPDSLNSPLHF | TGTGCCAGCTCCCCGGACAGCCTTAATTCACCCCTCCACTTT
16 | . | TRBJ1-2 | TRBV7-2 | . | CASSAVGSRAPYGYTF | TGTGCCAGCAGCGCCGTGGGTTCCAGGGCCCCCTATGGCTACACCTTC
13 | . | TRBJ1-1 | TRBV2 | . | CASRSTANTEAFF | TGTGCCAGCAGATCGACAGCGAACACTGAAGCTTTCTTT
14 | TRBD1 | TRBJ1-2 | TRBV6-6 | . | CASRRQGEGYGYTF | TGTGCCAGCAGAAGACAGGGTGAGGGCTATGGCTACACCTTC
14 | . | TRBJ1-1 | TRBV5-1 | once | CASRRGGEEAEAFF | TGCGCCAGCAGGAGGGGGGGGGAAGAGGCTGAAGCTTTCTTT
11 | . | TRBJ1-1 | TRBV19 | once | CAAFGGLGAFF | TGTGCCGCCTTCGGGGGGCTCGGAGCTTTCTTT
14 | . | TRBJ1-2 | TRBV14 | . | CASSQDGRQNGYTF | TGTGCCAGCAGCCAAGATGGGCGTCAAAATGGCTACACCTTC
12 | . | TRBJ2-7 | TRBV10-3 | few | CAISDSLDEQYF | TGTGCCATCAGTGATTCCTTAGACGAGCAGTACTTC
16 | TRBD1 | TRBJ2-6 | TRBV10-3 | . | CASTALGQPGANVLTF | TGTGCCTCGACGGCCTTGGGACAGCCTGGGGCCAACGTCCTGACTTTC
14 | TRBD1 | TRBJ1-2 | TRBV18 | . | CASAGQPRDVGYTF | TGTGCCAGCGCGGGACAGCCCAGGGATGTGGGCTACACCTTC
12 | . | TRBJ1-2 | TRBV28 | . | CASKGGAYGYTF | TGTGCCAGCAAGGGGGGGGCTTATGGCTACACCTTC
19 | TRBD1 | TRBJ1-5 | TRBV5-1 | . | CASGTHSIPTGGTDQPQHF | TGCGCCAGCGGGACTCACTCCATACCTACAGGGGGGACAGATCAGCCCCAGCATTTT
14 | TRBD2 | TRBJ2-4 | TRBV27 | . | CASSSRAGGNIQYF | TGTGCCAGCAGTTCCAGAGCGGGGGGAAACATTCAGTACTTC
13 | . | TRBJ1-2 | TRBV7-8 | . | CASSFRQNYGYTF | TGTGCCAGCAGCTTTAGACAGAACTATGGCTACACCTTC
15 | . | TRBJ2-3 | TRBV5-6 | . | CASSLGTMGADTQYF | TGTGCCAGCAGCTTGGGGACCATGGGAGCAGATACGCAGTATTTT
15 | . | TRBJ1-6 | TRBV6-5 | few | CASSYYRTENSPLHF | TGTGCCAGCAGTTACTACCGGACAGAAAATTCACCCCTCCACTTT
14 | . | TRBJ1-4 | TRBV7-2 | . | CASSRQLRDEKLFF | TGTGCCAGCAGCAGACAGCTCAGGGATGAAAAACTGTTTTTT
16 | . | TRBJ2-3 | TRBV7-2 | . | CASSVGGRGFTDTQYF | TGTGCCAGCAGCGTTGGGGGCAGGGGATTCACAGATACGCAGTATTTT
16 | . | TRBJ2-1 | TRBV27 | . | CASSLSPGTQAPEQFF | TGTGCCAGCAGTTTATCGCCCGGGACACAGGCCCCTGAGCAGTTCTTC
12 | . | TRBJ1-2 | TRBV7-9 | . | CASSPLDSPYTF | TGTGCCAGCAGCCCTCTCGACAGTCCTTACACCTTC
11 | . | TRBJ2-3 | TRBV2 | . | CASSDDIPQYF | TGTGCCAGCAGTGACGACATTCCACAGTATTTT
15 | TRBD1 | TRBJ1-6 | TRBV7-6 | . | CASSLGGQYNSPLHF | TGTGCCAGCAGCTTAGGGGGACAGTATAATTCACCCCTCCACTTT
12 | . | TRBJ2-7 | TRBV28 | . | CASSLLRSEQYF | TGTGCCAGCAGTTTGCTGAGGTCCGAGCAGTACTTC
14 | . | TRBJ1-2 | TRBV7-9 | . | CASSSLTGWYGYTF | TGTGCCAGCAGCTCACTGACAGGATGGTATGGCTACACCTTC
15 | TRBD1 | TRBJ2-5 | TRBV5-1 | . | CASSLVRDRQETQYF | TGCGCCAGCAGCTTGGTCCGGGACAGACAAGAGACCCAGTACTTC
15 | . | TRBJ1-3 | TRBV7-2 | . | CASSTGHLSGNTIYF | TGTGCCAGCAGCACGGGACACCTCTCTGGAAACACCATATATTTT
14 | . | TRBJ1-2 | TRBV11-2 | . | CASSEGRGGYGYTF | TGTGCCAGCAGCGAAGGACGGGGAGGGTATGGCTACACCTTC
15 | TRBD1 | TRBJ2-3 | TRBV6-6 | . | CASTTGRVSTDTQYF | TGTGCCAGCACGACAGGGAGAGTAAGCACAGATACGCAGTATTTT
14 | . | TRBJ2-1 | TRBV11-3 | . | CASSSDAGANEQFF | TGTGCCAGCAGCTCGGACGCGGGGGCTAATGAGCAGTTCTTC
14 | . | TRBJ2-5 | TRBV5-1 | . | CASSLSQGRETQYF | TGCGCCAGCAGCTTGTCCCAGGGGCGAGAGACCCAGTACTTC
14 | TRBD2 | TRBJ2-1 | TRBV11-2 | . | CASSPGLASNEQFF | TGTGCCAGCAGCCCGGGACTAGCGAGCAATGAGCAGTTCTTC
16 | TRBD2 | TRBJ2-1 | TRBV6-1 | . | CASSVTSGDSYNEQFF | TGTGCCAGCAGTGTCACTAGCGGAGACTCCTACAATGAGCAGTTCTTC
12 | . | TRBJ1-1 | TRBV28 | . | CASRFMNTEAFF | TGTGCCAGCAGATTCATGAACACTGAAGCTTTCTTT
15 | . | TRBJ1-1 | TRBV5-1 | . | CASSLIDSMNTEAFF | TGCGCCAGCAGCTTGATCGACAGCATGAACACTGAAGCTTTCTTT
18 | TRBD2 | TRBJ2-3 | TRBV19 | . | CASSIAGLTSGTTDTQYF | TGTGCCAGTAGTATAGCAGGGCTGACTAGCGGGACCACAGATACGCAGTATTTT
13 | TRBD1 | TRBJ1-1 | TRBV9 | . | CASRRDRGTEAFF | TGTGCCAGCAGGCGAGACAGGGGCACTGAAGCTTTCTTT